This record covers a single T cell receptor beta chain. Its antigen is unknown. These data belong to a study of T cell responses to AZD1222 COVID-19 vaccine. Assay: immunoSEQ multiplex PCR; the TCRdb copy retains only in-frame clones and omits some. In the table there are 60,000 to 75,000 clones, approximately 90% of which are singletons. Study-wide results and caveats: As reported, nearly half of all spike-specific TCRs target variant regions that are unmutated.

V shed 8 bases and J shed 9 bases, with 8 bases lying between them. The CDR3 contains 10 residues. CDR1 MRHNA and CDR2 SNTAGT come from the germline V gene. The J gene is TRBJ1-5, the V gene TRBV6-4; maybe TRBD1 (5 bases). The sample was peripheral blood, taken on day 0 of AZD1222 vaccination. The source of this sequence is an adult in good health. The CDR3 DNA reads TGTGCCAGCGGACAAAGGCCCCAGCATTTT. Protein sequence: CASGQRPQHF.